One and the same sample provided the 20 T cell receptor beta chains below, sequenced in a study of post-analysis software for immune sequencing data. Study-wide points: Included in a set of roughly five TRBV segments more frequent in patients than controls were TRBV5-6, TRBV5-1 and TRBV20-1.

These receptors' targets are unknown. Prepared libraries of TCR beta cDNA carried unique molecular identifiers. MiXCR, run by TCRdb on the PCR reads, gives a single entry per CDR3 protein. The sample carries some 800,000 distinct CDR3 sequences, about 45% recorded once. The sequenced sample was blood. These TCRs come from a girl aged 10 to 17 with multiple sclerosis.

This chain joins TRBV6-5 and TRBJ1-1, with D possibly TRBD1 on 5 matching bases. The germline V gene encodes CDR1 MNHEY and CDR2 SVGAGI. Trimming cost V 6 bases and J 1 base, with 15 bases left between them. This CDR3 has 15 residues. CDR3 protein: CASSYRRGPNTEAFF. In DNA, the CDR3 is TGTGCCAGCAGCTACAGACGGGGCCCGAACACTGAAGCTTTCTTT.

V and J are TRBV25-1 and TRBJ2-1; no definite D call. The CDR3 loop spans 15 amino acids. Per the germline V gene, CDR1 is MGHDK and CDR2 is SYGVNS. V dropped 3 bases and J dropped 4 bases, with 13 bases sitting between them. The CDR3 spells CASSDPVGWYNEQFF. CDR3 bases: TGTGCCAGCAGTGACCCCGTGGGGTGGTACAATGAGCAGTTCTTC.

The V and J genes are TRBV24-1 and TRBJ2-5; TRBD1 might be the D (5 bases). Germline assignment: CDR1 KGHDR and CDR2 SFDVKD. V lost 4 bases to trimming and J lost 5 bases, with 19 bases between them. The CDR3 length is 16 residues. CDR3 residues: CATSEGAAVPVETQYF. The CDR3 coding sequence is TGTGCCACCAGTGAAGGGGCAGCCGTCCCCGTGGAGACCCAGTACTTC.

This clonotype has a handful of counts. The gene calls are TRBV20-1 and TRBJ1-4, with D unresolved. Looked up from germline, CDR1 is DFQATT and CDR2 is SNEGSKA (reference sequence). The CDR3 covers 13 residues. With 6 bases removed from V and 4 bases from J, the gap between germline ends came to 12 bases. Here the CDR3 DNA reads TGCAGTGCCAGGAACGACGGTAATGAAAAACTGTTTTTT. This encodes CSARNDGNEKLFF.

The genes are TRBV29-1 and TRBJ2-3; TRBD2 might be the D (5 bases). This CDR3 comprises 12 residues. V shed 5 bases and J shed 5 bases, with 11 bases lying between them. Germline assignment: CDR1 SQVTM and CDR2 ANQGSEA. The chain's CDR3 is CSVRGSEDTQYF. The CDR3 nucleotides read TGCAGCGTTCGAGGGTCTGAAGATACGCAGTATTTT.

The genes are TRBV7-9 and TRBJ1-4; D ambiguous. Trimming pared 4 bases from V and 9 bases from J, leaving 9 bases between. The CDR3 is 12 residues long. Germline lookup yields CDR1 SEHNR and CDR2 FQNEAQ (reference sequence). The DNA for the CDR3 is TGTGCCAGCAGCTCCGATCAAAAAAAACTGTTTTTT. Translated: CASSSDQKKLFF.

This clonotype was seen only a few times. The chain uses TRBV6-6 and TRBJ2-7; D is uncertain. The CDR3 extends over 14 amino acids. Trimming removed 0 bases from V and 6 bases from J, with 12 bases in between. Germline CDR1 MNHNY, CDR2 SVGAGI (reference sequence). The CDR3 region has the DNA TGTGCCAGCAGTTACTCGTCCGGGTCGGGCGAGCAGTACTTC. As protein: CASSYSSGSGEQYF.

This chain joins TRBV29-1 and TRBJ2-4; 7 positions match TRBD2. The J call may be wrong; the DNA end is better matched by TRBJ2-5. The CDR3 sequence is 12 residues long. CDR1 is SQVTM and CDR2 is ANQGSEA in the germline V gene. CDR3 coding DNA: TGCAGCGGGCGGGAGAGGACGGAGACCCAGTACTTC. This encodes CSGRERTETQYF.

In this sample, this clonotype turned up a few times. This chain joins TRBV5-1 and TRBJ2-3, with 7 bases that match TRBD2. CDR3 length equals 15 residues. J lost 1 base, V lost 1 base, and 3 bases had no gene match. Germline V CDR1 and CDR2: SGHRS, YFSETQ. The CDR3 protein is CASSLRGLRTDTQYF. In DNA, the CDR3 is TGCGCCAGCAGCTTGAGGGGACTACGCACAGATACGCAGTATTTT.

This clonotype was counted between two and nine times. The chain is built from TRBV7-9 and TRBJ2-3; maybe TRBD1 (5 bases). The CDR3 sequence is 17 residues long. The V gene's germline CDR1 is SEHNR and CDR2 FQNEAQ (reference sequence). The germline V and J ends were trimmed by 2 bases and 2 bases, with 17 bases remaining between them. CDR3 sequence (DNA): TGTGCCAGCAGCTTACCCCGGACAAGTGAGGACACAGATACGCAGTATTTT. Amino acids: CASSLPRTSEDTDTQYF.

This clonotype appeared once. The rearrangement uses TRBV3-1 and TRBJ2-5; possibly TRBD2 for D (6 bases). The germline V gene encodes CDR1 LGHDT and CDR2 YNNKEL (reference sequence). V was shortened by 4 bases and J by 5 bases, with 14 bases between the two germline ends. The CDR3 length is 14 residues. The CDR3 reads CASSPTLALETQYF. CDR3 bases: TGTGCCAGCAGCCCCACTCTAGCGCTGGAGACCCAGTACTTC.

This sequence joins TRBV7-9 and TRBJ2-1, with 8 nucleotides matching TRBD1. V lost 4 bases to trimming and J lost 2 bases; unmatched junction nucleotides: 13. The CDR3 is 18 amino acids. The V gene's germline CDR1 is SEHNR and CDR2 FQNEAQ (reference sequence). The CDR3 is CASSSAGADRGTYNEQFF. In DNA, the CDR3 is TGTGCCAGCAGCTCCGCAGGGGCCGACAGGGGCACCTACAATGAGCAGTTCTTC.

V and J are TRBV20-1 and TRBJ2-3; D unclear. The germline gives CDR1 DFQATT, CDR2 SNEGSKA (reference sequence). This CDR3 is 11 amino acids long. Trimming removed 6 bases from V and 5 bases from J, with 9 bases in between. This CDR3 is CSAPTLDTQYF. CDR3 bases: TGCAGTGCCCCCACCTTAGATACGCAGTATTTT.

The chain employs TRBV5-1 and TRBJ2-1, with TRBD2 matching over 10 bases. Germline V CDR1 and CDR2: SGHRS, YFSETQ. The CDR3 extends over 18 amino acids. V lost 3 bases to trimming and J lost 4 bases; unmatched junction nucleotides: 13. CDR3 sequence (DNA): TGCGCCAGCAGCTCCCTAGCGGGAGTTGATCCAAGTTACAATGAGCAGTTCTTC. Amino acids: CASSSLAGVDPSYNEQFF.

As concerns this clonotype: At one of its ends the junction is not consistent with the germline gene, which may arise from a read error. J is TRBJ2-5 and V is TRBV12-3 or TRBV12-4, with no clear D. There are 9 residues in the CDR3. The DNA for the CDR3 is TGTGCCAGCAGATTAGAACAGTACTTC. Protein sequence: CASRLEQYF.

This clonotype was seen a few times. This rearrangement joins TRBV15 to TRBJ1-2; D possibly corresponds to TRBD1 (5 bases). Trimming pared 0 bases from V and 7 bases from J, leaving 15 bases between. The CDR3 contains 15 residues. Germline-derived CDR1 and CDR2 are LNHNV and YYDKDF (reference sequence). CDR3 sequence: CATSRELRGEFGYTF. The CDR3 nucleotides are TGTGCCACCAGCAGAGAGCTTAGGGGCGAGTTTGGCTACACCTTC.

Ten or more counts support this clonotype. The chain recombines TRBV24-1 with TRBJ2-1; D unclear. The length of the CDR3 is 13 residues. V lost 3 bases, J lost 2 bases, and 4 bases lay in between. Germline V gene sequence: CDR1 KGHDR, CDR2 SFDVKD. CDR3 sequence: CATSDETYNEQFF. CDR3 coding DNA: TGTGCCACCAGTGATGAAACCTACAATGAGCAGTTCTTC.

The gene calls are TRBV4-2 and TRBJ2-1; 14 bases agree with TRBD2. This CDR3 comprises 15 residues. CDR1 and CDR2 from the germline V gene are LGHNA and YNFKEQ. Germline trimming cut 5 bases from V and 13 bases from J; bases unmatched to any gene: 10. CDR3 protein: CASSEGLAGDSIQFF. Here the CDR3 DNA reads TGTGCCAGCAGCGAGGGACTAGCGGGAGATTCTATTCAGTTCTTC.

The rearrangement links TRBV7-2 to TRBJ2-3; TRBD2 matches 13 bases. In germline, CDR1 is SGHTA, CDR2 FQGNSA. Germline trimming cut 4 bases from V and 4 bases from J; bases unmatched to any gene: 8. The CDR3 is 17 amino acids. CDR3: CASSSLLAGGPADTQYF. The CDR3 DNA reads as TGTGCCAGCAGCTCGTTACTAGCGGGAGGGCCAGCAGATACGCAGTATTTT.

This clonotype was picked up a small number of times. CDR3 DNA: TGTGCCAGCAGCGTAGAAGGGGGCTTTTACTCTGGGGCCAACGTCCTGACTTTC. This translates into CASSVEGGFYSGANVLTF. V is TRBV9 and J is TRBJ2-6; 7 nucleotides match TRBD1. Germline values: CDR1 SGDLS, CDR2 YYNGEE. The CDR3 consists of 18 residues. V shed 0 bases and J 0 bases; nucleotides not matched to a gene: 6.